The TCR beta chain described here comes from a study of regulatory T cells in long-lasting Graves disease (dated by TCRdb to the early 2020s). Looking at the study overall: Persistent Graves' disease was defined as persistently positive TSH receptor autoantibodies together with antithyroid drug treatment for over 5 years. This study used TCR sequencing and RNA sequencing of peripheral blood to compare persistent Graves' disease patients against newly diagnosed Graves' disease patients. The study took place in China and was registered as a clinical trial. TCR sequencing covered around 13 persistent and around 20 newly diagnosed Graves' disease patients, 33 samples in total. In the clinical cohort, patients with persistent Graves' disease had used antithyroid drugs for an average of about 9.4 years.

The research as a whole found: The study examined only peripheral blood because the primary lesion, thyroid tissue, could not be accessed. More public clonotypes were shared among persistent patients (roughly 3,000) than among newly diagnosed patients (approximately 930). TRBV28, TRBJ1-2 and TRBJ2-5 were preferentially used in persistent disease, while TRBV20-1 and TRBJ2-1 were favored in newly diagnosed disease. The small sample size was acknowledged by the authors as a limitation that may reduce accuracy. Sequencing and analysis were limited to the TCR beta chain. Lower TCR Shannon entropy and fewer highly expanded clones were observed in persistent Graves' disease patients than in newly diagnosed patients, which suggested clonal expansion.

V drops 9 bases and J drops 6 bases, leaving 24 bases in between. The germline V gene specifies KGHDR as CDR1 and SFDVKD as CDR2. There are 16 amino acids in the CDR3, from cysteine to phenylalanine inclusive. CDR3 DNA only is kept here, 48 bases in frame from base 1. Points on this clonotype: No cognate antigen has been identified for it. No quality values exist for individual bases; no much larger clone is one base distant.

The time point label corresponds to: persistent/refractory GD, antithyroid drugs over 5 years with positive TRAb. For both TCR sequencing and RNA sequencing, RNA was extracted from PBMCs in TRIzol. The diagnosis of Graves' disease followed American Thyroid Association guidelines. Patients for the study were recruited at an endocrinology department in Xi'an, China. Each patient gave about 10 milliliters of peripheral blood, collected in an EDTA anticoagulant tube. PBMCs were isolated by Ficoll Paque Plus density gradient separation without further T cell sorting. An Agilent 2100 Bioanalyzer and agarose gel were used to check RNA quality, and a NanoDrop 2000 was used to measure RNA concentration. Libraries were made using multiplex PCR. For sequencing, an Illumina HiSeq 4000 was employed. CDR3 regions were amplified by Arm-PCR with iRepertoire HTBI primers to construct TCR beta libraries. Before sequencing, the PCR products underwent gel purification. The paper's processing steps were these. Gene usage analysis of CDR3 amino acid clonotypes used the roughly 60 TRBV and 14 TRBJ segments found across samples. Filtered high-quality paired reads were merged into contigs using COPE and FqMerger. BLAST was used to align contigs to IMGT TRBV, TRBD and TRBJ reference genes, and CDR3 was defined according to IMGT. Clonotypes above 0.1% frequency were classified as highly expanded clones. Shannon entropy served as the measure of repertoire diversity, while the Gini coefficient captured V-J evenness. A clonotype found in more than one individual was treated as public. TCRdb passed the public sequencing reads through fastp at Q25 and MiXCR, retaining productive beta sequences. All rows with the same CDR3 protein become a single entry with the most common DNA and genes. For this entry, the V and J calls and clone size follow TCRdb and not the study's own pipeline. Here the sample has about 450,000 distinct CDR3 sequences; less than 25% occur a single time. The top ten clones comprise about 27% of the sample.

The chain couples TRBV24-1 to TRBJ2-3; TRBD1 might be the D gene, on 6 matching bases. Material: peripheral blood mononuclear cells (PBMCs), obtained when the disease was refractory, from a patient treated with antithyroid drugs. This sequence was found in a female donor with Graves disease. The CDR3 region: CATSWQGRLEGDTQYF. The bases are TGTGCCACCTCGTGGCAGGGGCGTTTAGAGGGGGATACGCAGTATTTT.